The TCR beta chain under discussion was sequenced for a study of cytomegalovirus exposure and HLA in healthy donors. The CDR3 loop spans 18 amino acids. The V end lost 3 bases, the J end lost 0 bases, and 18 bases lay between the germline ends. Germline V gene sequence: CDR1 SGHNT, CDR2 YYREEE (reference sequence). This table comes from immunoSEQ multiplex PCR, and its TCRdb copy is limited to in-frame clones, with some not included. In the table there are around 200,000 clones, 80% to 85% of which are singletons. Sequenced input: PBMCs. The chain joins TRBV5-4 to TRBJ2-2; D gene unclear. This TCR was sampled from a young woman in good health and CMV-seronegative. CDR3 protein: CASSSPEKRVSNTGELFF. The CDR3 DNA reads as TGTGCCAGCAGCTCCCCCGAAAAGCGCGTATCGAACACCGGGGAGCTGTTTTTT.